Sequencing of this T cell receptor beta chain was carried out in a study of radiation and T cells in renal cell carcinoma. The overall study: Nephrectomy followed 15 Gy stereotactic body radiation by 4 weeks.

Germline CDR1 reads MDHEN; CDR2 reads SYDVKM. This CDR3 has 16 residues. The V gene end was trimmed by 3 bases and the J gene end by 0 bases; junction bases not matched to a gene: 5. The study, taken as a whole, reports: In blood, top tumor clones expanded by 2 weeks, shrinking by 4.

The time point was: baseline pretreatment blood. Treatment reported: 15 Gy SBRT to primary tumor, nephrectomy 4 weeks later. The table came from immunoSEQ multiplex PCR; TCRdb's copy has only in-frame clones and leaves some out. The sample lists about 140,000 clones, approximately 87% occurring once. As concerns this clone: What it binds is unknown.

The V call is TRBV28, the J call TRBJ1-3; 7 bases fit TRBD1. This specimen consisted of blood, obtained from a patient whose treatment included radiotherapy and nephrectomy. The TCR originated in a woman aged 45 to 65 with renal cell carcinoma. CDR3 bases: TGTGCCAGCAGTTTCACAGGGGAAACCTCTGGAAACACCATATATTTT. Amino acids: CASSFTGETSGNTIYF.